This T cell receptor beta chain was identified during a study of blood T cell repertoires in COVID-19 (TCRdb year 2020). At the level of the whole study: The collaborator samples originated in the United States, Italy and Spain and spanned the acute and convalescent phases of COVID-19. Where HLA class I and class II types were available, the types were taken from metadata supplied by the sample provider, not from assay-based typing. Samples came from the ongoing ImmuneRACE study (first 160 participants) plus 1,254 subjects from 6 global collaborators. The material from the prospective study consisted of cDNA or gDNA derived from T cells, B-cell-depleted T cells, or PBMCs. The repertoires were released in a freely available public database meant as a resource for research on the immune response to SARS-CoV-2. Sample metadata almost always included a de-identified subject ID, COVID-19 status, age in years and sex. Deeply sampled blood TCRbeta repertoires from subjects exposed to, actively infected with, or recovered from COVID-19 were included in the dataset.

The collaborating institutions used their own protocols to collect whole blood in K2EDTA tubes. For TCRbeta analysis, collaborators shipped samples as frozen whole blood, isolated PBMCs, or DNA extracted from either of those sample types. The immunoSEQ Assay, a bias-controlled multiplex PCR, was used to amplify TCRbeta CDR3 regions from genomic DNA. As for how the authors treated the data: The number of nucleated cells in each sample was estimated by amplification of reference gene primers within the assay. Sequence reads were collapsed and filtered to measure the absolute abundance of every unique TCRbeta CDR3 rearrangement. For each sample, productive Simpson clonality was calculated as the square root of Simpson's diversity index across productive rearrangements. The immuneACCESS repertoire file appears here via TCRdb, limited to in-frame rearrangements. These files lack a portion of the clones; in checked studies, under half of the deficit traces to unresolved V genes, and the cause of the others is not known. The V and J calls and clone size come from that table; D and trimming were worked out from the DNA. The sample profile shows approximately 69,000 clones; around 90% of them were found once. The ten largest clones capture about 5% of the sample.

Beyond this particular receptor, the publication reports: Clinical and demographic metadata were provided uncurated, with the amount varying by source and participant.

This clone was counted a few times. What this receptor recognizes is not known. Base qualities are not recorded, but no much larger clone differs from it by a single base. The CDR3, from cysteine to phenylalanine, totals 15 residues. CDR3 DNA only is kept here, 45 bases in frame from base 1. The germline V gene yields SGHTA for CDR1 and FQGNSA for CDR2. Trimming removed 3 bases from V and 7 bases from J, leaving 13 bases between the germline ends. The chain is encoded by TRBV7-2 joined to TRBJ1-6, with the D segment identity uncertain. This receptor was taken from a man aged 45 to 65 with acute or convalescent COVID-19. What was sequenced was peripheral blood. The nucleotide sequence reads TGTGCCAGCAGCTTTTCCGCACAGTCGAATTCACCCCTCCACTTT. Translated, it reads CASSFSAQSNSPLHF.